This record concerns one T cell receptor (beta chain) sequence. Its target is not known. The sample belongs to a study of blood T cells in healthy people across ages. Study at large: When template switching was applied, about one barcoded beta molecule was captured per two T cells. Study-level points and caveats: Age showed a roughly linear inverse relationship with TCR beta diversity per million T cells.

Samples each had at least 5.5 micrograms of total RNA extracted. Then a second PCR, running roughly 6 to 11 cycles, was carried out with a sample-barcoded 5' primer and a J-beta primer mix. TCRdb passed the 5' RACE reads through MiXCR, listing each CDR3 protein once. The sample lists 1.5 million to 2 million distinct CDR3 sequences, 28% occurring once. Germline CDR1 LNHDA, CDR2 SQIVND (reference sequence). This CDR3 comprises 14 residues. The ends were cut back, 6 bases at V and 8 bases at J, with 19 bases in the middle. The sequencing sample was made of blood. This sequence joins TRBV19 and TRBJ1-2, with D perhaps TRBD1 (6 bases). The origin of this receptor is a woman under 40 in good health. The CDR3 bases are TGTGCCAGTAGAGAGGCCCCACACAGGGTCGGCTACACCTTC. The encoded protein is CASREAPHRVGYTF.